Here is one T cell receptor beta chain with its context. These data originate in a study of blood T cell repertoires in COVID-19. The wider study: The samples span acute and convalescent COVID-19 from the United States, Italy and Spain. PBMCs, B-cell-depleted T cells, or T cells provided the cDNA or gDNA that made up the material.

CDR1 MNHEY and CDR2 SVGEGT come from the germline V gene. Trimming removed 2 bases at V and 3 bases at J, with 5 bases between. The CDR3 is made up of 12 amino acids. In the original workflow: From reference gene primer amplification, estimates of nucleated cell counts were derived. Some clones are missing from TCRdb's copy, which holds only in-frame ones; the method was immunoSEQ multiplex PCR. V and J calls plus clone size are reproduced from that table; the DNA served to infer D and trimming. In the table there are 100,000 to 150,000 clones, around 91% of which are singletons. The receptor was derived from an older man with active or convalescent COVID-19. The chain has TRBV6-2 or TRBV6-3 and TRBJ2-7; D unresolved. The sample taken for sequencing was peripheral blood. CDR3 DNA sequence: TGTGCCAGCAGTTACCAGGACTACGAGCAGTACTTC. This encodes CASSYQDYEQYF.